This T cell receptor (beta chain) was captured by sequencing in a study of shared clonotypes between healthy human individuals. Data came from immunoSEQ multiplex PCR; TCRdb stores just in-frame clones and leaves some out. The sample yields hundreds of thousands of clones, 90% to 95% seen once. Between the trimmed V and J ends, which lost 3 bases and 7 bases, there was a span of 12 bases. CDR1 LGHNA and CDR2 YSLEER come from the germline V gene. This CDR3 has 14 residues. Cells designated naive CD8 were CD45RO-negative and were positively selected for CCR7, with terminally differentiated effector memory CD45RA+ cells excluded.

This receptor was obtained from a man under 40 in good health. The chain links TRBV4-3 to TRBJ2-2; no clear D. Sequencing input: naive CD8+ T cells sorted from blood. CDR3 nucleotides: TGCGCCAGCAGCCATGAAAGGGATGGCGGGGAGCTGTTTTTT. Its protein is CASSHERDGGELFF.